These 10 T cell receptor beta chains were sequenced from one sample in a study of blood T cell repertoires in COVID-19. Libraries were prepared by immunoSEQ multiplex PCR; TCRdb keeps only in-frame clonotypes and omits some of them. The sample lists fewer than 20,000 clones, approximately 91% occurring once. The sequenced sample was peripheral blood. These TCRs come from a human donor in a cohort sampled during active COVID-19.

The genes are TRBV2 and TRBJ2-7, with 7 bases aligning to TRBD2. V shed 6 bases and J 1 base; nucleotides not matched to a gene: 9. Germline-derived CDR1 and CDR2 are SNHLY and FYNNEI. The CDR3 loop spans 15 amino acids. The DNA of the CDR3 is TGTGCCAGCAGGGGGGGGACCACGACTTCCTACGAGCAGTACTTC. This gives the protein CASRGGTTTSYEQYF.

The chain uses TRBV9 and TRBJ1-2; TRBD1 might be the D (5 bases). The CDR3 is made up of 15 amino acids. Germline CDR1 SGDLS, CDR2 YYNGEE. Deletions cut 0 bases from V and 3 bases from J, with 12 bases between. As DNA, the CDR3 is TGTGCCAGCAGCGTAGGTTCGGAGGGGTACTATGGCTACACCTTC. Protein sequence: CASSVGSEGYYGYTF.

V gene TRBV7-3 combines with J gene TRBJ2-6; D uncertain. This CDR3 has 14 amino acids. Germline assignment: CDR1 SGHTA and CDR2 FQGTGA. Trimming removed 5 bases at V and 1 base at J, with 6 bases between. CDR3 sequence reads: CASSPRSGANVLTF. The CDR3 coding sequence is TGTGCCAGCAGCCCTAGGTCTGGGGCCAACGTCCTGACTTTC.

The rearrangement joins TRBV7-8 to TRBJ2-7; TRBD1 matches at 8 bases. This CDR3 is 13 amino acids long. Germline trimming cut 5 bases from V and 5 bases from J; bases unmatched to any gene: 5. Germline V lookup: CDR1 SGHVS, CDR2 FQNEAQ. The CDR3, as DNA: TGTGCCAGCAGCCTCCGGACAGGGCACGAGCAGTACTTC. Its translation is CASSLRTGHEQYF.

The CDR3 sequence: CASNKLEGSYEQYF. The DNA for the CDR3 is TGTGCCAGCAACAAACTAGAGGGATCCTACGAGCAGTACTTC. V is TRBV6-5 and J is TRBJ2-7; D may be TRBD2 (5 bases). Germline CDR1 and CDR2: MNHEY and SVGAGI. V lost 7 bases, J lost 1 base, and 14 bases lay in between. This CDR3 comprises 14 residues.

V gene TRBV4-3 combines with J gene TRBJ2-1; no reliable D call. CDR3 length: 15 residues. Per the germline V gene, CDR1 is LGHNA and CDR2 is YSLEER. The V gene lost 4 bases and the J gene lost 9 bases, with 19 bases spanning the gap. For the CDR3, the DNA is TGCGCCAGCAGCCTTACTCCGGCGGCTAGTGGTGAGCAGTTCTTC. As protein: CASSLTPAASGEQFF.

V gene TRBV28 combines with J gene TRBJ1-2, with D tentatively TRBD1 (5 bases). The V gene lost 3 bases and the J gene lost 8 bases, with 13 bases spanning the gap. The CDR3 spans 13 residues. Germline V gene data show CDR1 as MDHEN and CDR2 as SYDVKM. CDR3 DNA: TGTGCCAGCAGTTTGGGGCAGTACCTCGGCTACACCTTC. Its translation is CASSLGQYLGYTF.

This chain connects TRBV9 to TRBJ1-5, with 9 bases matching TRBD1. Trimming took 4 bases from V and 4 from J; bases not matched to a gene: 6. The CDR3 is 15 residues long. Per germline, CDR1 SGDLS and CDR2 YYNGEE. The CDR3 coding sequence is TGTGCCAGCAGCCCCTCCGGGACAGGGAATCAGCCCCAGCATTTT. Protein product: CASSPSGTGNQPQHF.

The CDR3 DNA sequence: TGCGCCAGCATATCGCAGGGGACGAACACCGGGGAGCTGTTTTTT. Translating it yields CASISQGTNTGELFF. This rearrangement joins TRBV10-2 to TRBJ2-2, with TRBD1 as a possible D gene (6 bases). The CDR3 sequence is 15 residues long. Germline V lookup: CDR1 WSHSY, CDR2 SAAADI. The V and J ends lost 7 bases and 0 bases respectively, with 12 bases between them.

This clone was picked up one time. The chain couples TRBV12-3 or TRBV12-4 to TRBJ1-5; 8 nucleotides match TRBD1. The junction had 3 bases not matched to a gene; V was cut back by 6 bases and J by 5 bases. The CDR3 loop spans 13 amino acids. The CDR3 region has the DNA TGTGCCAGCAGCCCGACAGGGGATCAGCCCCAGCATTTT. Translated, it gives CASSPTGDQPQHF.